These 27 T cell receptor beta chains share one sample of origin, sequenced in a study of CD8 T cells in Susac syndrome. Reverse transcription used roughly 0.45 to 1 ug RNA and random hexamers. MiXCR, run by TCRdb on the immunoSEQ multiplex PCR reads, gives a single entry per CDR3 protein. The data show 150,000 to 200,000 distinct CDR3 sequences, 80% to 95% seen once. Material: CD4+ T cells from PBMCs. These receptors came from a human donor in good health.

J is TRBJ2-5 and V is TRBV6-5; the match to TRBD1 covers 9 bases. CDR1 is MNHEY and CDR2 is SVGAGI in the germline V gene. This CDR3 region has 16 residues. V shed 0 bases and J 4 bases; nucleotides not matched to a gene: 6. CDR3 DNA: TGTGCCAGCAGTTACTCGGGGACAGGGAAAGGAGAGACCCAGTACTTC. Amino acid sequence: CASSYSGTGKGETQYF.

For the CDR3, the DNA is TGTGCCAGCAGCGTAGGAGGTGGCAGTCGAACTAATGAAAAACTGTTTTTT. It yields the protein CASSVGGGSRTNEKLFF. The V and J genes are TRBV9 and TRBJ1-4, with D uncertain. The CDR3 is made up of 17 amino acids. CDR1 and CDR2 (germline): SGDLS, YYNGEE. Trimming pared 0 bases from V and 1 base from J, leaving 13 bases between.

This chain connects TRBV12-3 or TRBV12-4 to TRBJ2-1, with 9 bases lining up with TRBD2. J lost 15 bases, V lost 5 bases, and 11 bases had no gene match. The CDR3 loop spans 13 amino acids. DNA of the CDR3: TGTGCCAGCAGTGCGTTTCGCGGGGGGGCCGGGTTCTTC. It is translated as CASSAFRGGAGFF.

The CDR3 DNA follows: TGTGCCAGCCTGGATAGAACTAATGAAAAACTGTTTTTT. Its protein is CASLDRTNEKLFF. J is TRBJ1-4 and V is TRBV19; D gene uncertain. The germline V gene encodes CDR1 LNHDA and CDR2 SQIVND (reference sequence). Trimming took 9 bases from V and 1 from J, leaving 9 bases between them. The CDR3 is 13 residues long.

The genes are TRBV5-1 and TRBJ2-5, with D perhaps TRBD2 (6 bases). Looked up from germline, CDR1 is SGHRS and CDR2 is YFSETQ. The CDR3 is made up of 15 amino acids. V was pared by 3 bases and J by 1 base, with 13 bases between. CDR3 sequence reads: CASSWSSVAQETQYF. The CDR3, as DNA: TGCGCCAGCAGCTGGTCTAGCGTGGCCCAAGAGACCCAGTACTTC.

V and J are TRBV4-1 and TRBJ2-1; 9 positions agree with TRBD2. Germline V CDR1 and CDR2: MGHRA, YSYEKL. Unmatched junction bases numbered 9, after V lost 1 base and J lost 5 bases. This CDR3 has 17 amino acids. In nucleotides, the CDR3 is TGCGCCAGCAGCCAAGGGATGCGGGGGGGCAGCGACAATGAGCAGTTCTTC. This codes for CASSQGMRGGSDNEQFF.

The chain recombines TRBV11-2 with TRBJ1-4; D unclear. CDR3 size: 13 residues. The V end lost 5 bases, the J end lost 9 bases, and 13 bases lay between the germline ends. CDR1 SGHAT and CDR2 FQNNGV come from the germline V gene. The CDR3 DNA reads as TGTGCCAGCAGCCAGCATCGGACCCAAAAACTGTTTTTT. Its translation: CASSQHRTQKLFF.

This chain connects TRBV20-1 to TRBJ1-1; possible D gene TRBD1, 6 bases. The CDR3 spans 14 residues. The V end was cut by 2 bases, the J end by 5 bases, with 15 bases between. Germline CDR1 DFQATT, CDR2 SNEGSKA (reference sequence). The CDR3 spells CSARFPGVGTEAFF. Written as DNA, the CDR3 is TGCAGTGCTAGATTTCCAGGGGTCGGGACTGAAGCTTTCTTT.

The chain combines TRBV30 with TRBJ2-5; D not certain. The V end lost 0 bases, the J end lost 3 bases, and 14 bases lay between the germline ends. CDR3 length: 15 residues. Germline-derived CDR1 and CDR2 are GTSNPN and SVGIG (reference sequence). The chain's CDR3 is CAWSVGPNPKETQYF. CDR3 DNA sequence: TGTGCCTGGAGTGTAGGGCCTAATCCGAAAGAGACCCAGTACTTC.

CDR3 region: CASSLRPGQGIDEQYF. The CDR3 nucleotides are TGTGCCAGCAGCTTAAGGCCGGGACAGGGGATCGACGAGCAGTACTTC. The chain recombines TRBV7-3 with TRBJ2-7, with 10 nucleotides matching TRBD1. The CDR3 covers 16 residues. V dropped 1 base and J dropped 5; count of bases not matched to a gene: 8. Germline CDR1 SGHTA, CDR2 FQGTGA.

The rearrangement links TRBV18 to TRBJ1-5; D remains unclear. V was pared by 2 bases and J by 3 bases, with 5 bases between. In germline, CDR1 is KGHSH, CDR2 LQKENI. There are 13 residues in the CDR3. CDR3 DNA sequence: TGTGCCAGCTCACCAGCAAACAATCAGCCCCAGCATTTT. Translated, it gives CASSPANNQPQHF.

The chain combines TRBV4-2 with TRBJ2-3; a possible D gene is TRBD1 (8 bases). The V and J ends lost 0 bases and 4 bases respectively, with 11 bases between them. Germline loops: CDR1 LGHNA, CDR2 YNFKEQ. There are 15 residues in the CDR3. DNA of the CDR3: TGTGCCAGCAGCCAAGAAACAGGGGGGGCAGATACGCAGTATTTT. Its translation: CASSQETGGADTQYF.

The chain combines TRBV6-5 with TRBJ2-1; D possibly corresponds to TRBD2 (5 bases). V was trimmed by 0 bases and J by 10 bases, leaving 10 bases between them. This CDR3 contains 13 residues. Germline CDR1 is MNHEY and CDR2 is SVGAGI. CDR3 sequence (DNA): TGTGCCAGCAGTTACTCCTACACGGGAGAGCAGTTCTTC. Its protein product is CASSYSYTGEQFF.

The rearrangement joins TRBV20-1 to TRBJ1-6, with a possible D match to TRBD1 (5 bases). Germline assignment: CDR1 DFQATT and CDR2 SNEGSKA (reference sequence). With 6 bases removed from V and 8 bases from J, the gap between germline ends came to 14 bases. The CDR3 extends over 13 amino acids. CDR3 region: CSAPWQGDSPLHF. CDR3 nucleotide sequence: TGCAGTGCCCCATGGCAGGGAGATTCACCCCTCCACTTT.

This chain uses TRBV20-1 with TRBJ1-2; no definite D call. V was cut by 0 bases and J by 0 bases, with 11 bases left in between. The CDR3 loop spans 15 amino acids. Germline V gene data show CDR1 as DFQATT and CDR2 as SNEGSKA (reference sequence). The CDR3 is CSARDNRGTNYGYTF. CDR3 bases: TGCAGTGCTAGAGATAATCGGGGAACTAACTATGGCTACACCTTC.

V usage is TRBV7-9 and J usage is TRBJ2-1; TRBD1 aligns across 7 bases. The V gene end was trimmed by 3 bases and the J gene end by 10 bases; junction bases not matched to a gene: 3. Germline CDR1 reads SEHNR; CDR2 reads FQNEAQ (reference sequence). The CDR3 extends over 12 amino acids. The CDR3: CASSLEDREQFF. In nucleotides, the CDR3 is TGTGCCAGCAGCTTGGAGGACAGGGAGCAGTTCTTC.

The V call is TRBV5-7, the J call TRBJ2-6; the D gene is possibly TRBD1 (5 bases). TRBV5-7 is classed as an ORF, of uncertain function. The CDR3 spans 16 residues. With 3 bases removed from V and 0 bases from J, the gap between germline ends came to 10 bases. The CDR3 sequence is CASSSKGASGANVLTF. In DNA form, the CDR3 reads TGTGCCAGCAGCTCGAAAGGGGCCTCTGGGGCCAACGTCCTGACTTTC.

This sequence joins TRBV5-1 and TRBJ2-5, with D perhaps matching TRBD1 (8 bases). Trimming took 3 bases from V and 0 from J, leaving 18 bases between them. The V gene's germline CDR1 is SGHRS and CDR2 YFSETQ. This CDR3 is built from 17 residues. The CDR3 loop is CASSYGQGGSYQETQYF. In DNA form, the CDR3 reads TGCGCCAGCAGCTACGGACAGGGAGGGTCGTACCAAGAGACCCAGTACTTC.

The rearrangement uses TRBV4-2 and TRBJ2-2, with D tentatively TRBD2 (7 bases). Germline assignment: CDR1 LGHNA and CDR2 YNFKEQ. V lost 9 bases, J lost 5 bases, and 19 bases lay in between. This CDR3 is 15 amino acids long. CDR3 DNA: TGTGCCAGTTCCCGGGGGGCCCAAGGGACCGGGGAGCTGTTTTTT. Protein: CASSRGAQGTGELFF.

The gene calls are TRBV7-9 and TRBJ2-5; 9 nucleotides align to TRBD1. With V trimmed by 10 bases and J by 5 bases, 14 bases remained unmatched. This CDR3 spans 15 amino acids. Germline values: CDR1 SEHNR, CDR2 FQNEAQ (reference sequence). The CDR3 loop reads CATRRDRDIGETQYF. The CDR3 bases are TGTGCCACCCGCCGGGACAGGGATATTGGTGAGACCCAGTACTTC. The variable domain in full, with the rest retrieved from reference TRBV7-9 and TRBJ2-5, is DTGVSQNPRHKITKRGQNVTFRCDPISEHNRLYWYRQTLGQGPEFLTYFQNEAQLEKSRLLSDRFSAERPKGSFSTLEIQRTEQGDSAMYLCATRRDRDIGETQYFGPGTRLLVL.

The V and J genes are TRBV6-1 and TRBJ1-1, with D hard to call. V was pared by 6 bases and J by 7 bases, with 6 bases between. The CDR3 runs 10 residues. Germline CDR1 MNHNS, CDR2 SASEGT. The CDR3 region is CASRDGEAFF. The DNA for the CDR3 is TGTGCCAGCAGGGACGGTGAAGCTTTCTTT.

This chain connects TRBV5-1 to TRBJ2-2; 13 nucleotides match TRBD2. Per germline, CDR1 SGHRS and CDR2 YFSETQ. The length of the CDR3 is 18 residues. Germline trimming cut 3 bases from V and 4 bases from J; bases unmatched to any gene: 9. CDR3: CASSSRPGLAGPTGELFF. Here the CDR3 DNA reads TGCGCCAGCAGCTCACGCCCGGGACTAGCGGGGCCCACCGGGGAGCTGTTTTTT.

CDR3 loop: CASSIRPTGELFF. In DNA, the CDR3 is TGTGCCAGTAGTATTAGACCCACCGGGGAGCTGTTTTTT. The chain links TRBV19 to TRBJ2-2; no clear D. The CDR3 is 13 amino acids. V was clipped by 3 bases and J by 4 bases, with 6 bases between them. Germline values: CDR1 LNHDA, CDR2 SQIVND (reference sequence). The whole variable domain, remainder taken from reference TRBV19 and TRBJ2-2, is DGGITQSPKYLFRKEGQNVTLSCEQNLNHDAMYWYRQDPGQGLRLIYYSQIVNDFQKGDIAEGYSVSREKKESFPLTVTSAQKNPTAFYLCASSIRPTGELFFGEGSRLTVL.

The chain is built from TRBV6-5 and TRBJ2-5; D gene unclear. CDR1 is MNHEY and CDR2 is SVGAGI in the germline V gene. The CDR3 runs 13 residues. The V end was cut by 1 base, the J end by 4 bases, with 7 bases between. CDR3 DNA sequence: TGTGCCAGCAGTTACTTTACCGGAGAGACCCAGTACTTC. Protein: CASSYFTGETQYF.

This rearrangement joins TRBV3-1 to TRBJ1-2, with D perhaps TRBD1 (6 bases). The V end lost 4 bases, the J end lost 1 base, and 13 bases lay between the germline ends. CDR3 length: 15 amino acids. Germline assignment: CDR1 LGHDT and CDR2 YNNKEL (reference sequence). The CDR3 region is CASSLDRPNNYGYTF. The CDR3 coding sequence is TGTGCCAGCAGCCTCGACAGGCCGAATAACTATGGCTACACCTTC.

The V and J genes are TRBV5-1 and TRBJ2-6, with D unclear. The germline gives CDR1 SGHRS, CDR2 YFSETQ. The V end was cut by 0 bases, the J end by 0 bases, with 4 bases between. This CDR3 region has 15 residues. CDR3 sequence reads: CASSLVFSGANVLTF. The CDR3 DNA follows: TGCGCCAGCAGCTTGGTGTTCTCTGGGGCCAACGTCCTGACTTTC.

The chain has TRBV30 and TRBJ1-2; weak D call: TRBD1 (6 bases). The CDR3 is 14 residues long. The V gene's germline CDR1 is GTSNPN and CDR2 SVGIG (reference sequence). V gave up 1 base and J gave up 7 bases, with 16 bases separating them. The CDR3 nucleotides read TGTGCCTGGAGTGAAGGGGGGCTCGTCCTTGGCTACACCTTC. This translates into CAWSEGGLVLGYTF.